The 13 T cell receptor beta chains reported below all come from one sample, sequenced in a study of T cells in Graves' hyperthyroidism and ophthalmopathy. Amplification yielded TCR beta CDR3 regions, with RNA transcripts as the source. First-round RT-PCR of the TCR CDR3 relied on the HTBI primer set. Using its own MiXCR run on the multiplex PCR reads, TCRdb lists one record per CDR3 protein. Among 800,000 or so distinct CDR3 sequences listed, more than 30% were seen once. The sample was blood. The receptor source for this set is a man aged 18 to 30 with Graves' hyperthyroidism.

The rearrangement joins TRBV19 to TRBJ1-4; the D is unclear. The V end was cut by 4 bases, the J end by 5 bases, with 14 bases between. CDR1 is LNHDA and CDR2 is SQIVND in the germline V gene (reference sequence). The CDR3 is made up of 15 amino acids. The CDR3: CASSNIPRDNEKLFF. The CDR3 DNA reads as TGTGCCAGTAGTAATATTCCCAGAGACAATGAAAAACTGTTTTTT.

This sequence joins TRBV7-2 and TRBJ1-1; D might be TRBD1 (5 bases). Trimming took off 3 bases at V and 0 bases at J, with 14 bases between the two ends. This CDR3 region has 16 residues. Per germline, CDR1 SGHTA and CDR2 FQGNSA. For the CDR3, the DNA is TGTGCCAGCAGCTTTGAGGGGATAATAATGAACACTGAAGCTTTCTTT. Amino acids: CASSFEGIIMNTEAFF.

This clonotype occurred many times. This CDR3 reads CATSAWGRETQYF. Here the CDR3 DNA reads TGTGCCACCAGTGCTTGGGGACGAGAGACCCAGTACTTC. J is TRBJ2-5 and V is TRBV24-1; D could derive from TRBD1 or TRBD2 (5 bases each). Trimming cost V 5 bases and J 4 bases, with 10 bases left between them. CDR1 and CDR2 from the germline V gene are KGHDR and SFDVKD. This CDR3 region has 13 residues.

The sample holds a few counts of this clonotype. V gene TRBV5-4 combines with J gene TRBJ1-2; the D gene is possibly TRBD1 (6 bases). The CDR3 extends over 14 amino acids. CDR1 and CDR2 from the germline V gene are SGHNT and YYREEE (reference sequence). Trimming removed 4 bases at V and 4 bases at J, with 14 bases between. The CDR3 reads CASSLVGGAYGYTF. For the CDR3, the DNA is TGTGCCAGCAGCCTCGTAGGGGGGGCCTATGGCTACACCTTC. The full variable domain, with the rest looked up from reference TRBV5-4 and TRBJ1-2, is ETGVTQSPTHLIKTRGQQVTLRCSSQSGHNTVSWYQQALGQGPQFIFQYYREEENGRGNFPPRFSGLQFPNYSSELNVNALELDDSALYLCASSLVGGAYGYTFGSGTRLTVV.

This clonotype was seen many times. This chain connects TRBV10-3 to TRBJ2-7; D is possibly TRBD1 or TRBD2 (5 bases each). The CDR3 has 12 residues. Trimming removed 4 bases at V and 6 bases at J, with 10 bases between. CDR1 ENHRY and CDR2 SYGVKD come from the germline V gene. CDR3 loop: CAISGTGREQYF. The CDR3 bases are TGTGCCATCAGTGGAACGGGACGCGAGCAGTACTTC.

V usage is TRBV4-1 and J usage is TRBJ2-5; D remains ambiguous. The V end lost 0 bases, the J end lost 9 bases, and 14 bases lay between the germline ends. The CDR3 extends over 14 amino acids. Looked up from germline, CDR1 is MGHRA and CDR2 is YSYEKL. The CDR3: CASSQDRADQPQYF. CDR3 DNA sequence: TGCGCCAGCAGCCAAGATAGGGCGGATCAGCCCCAGTACTTC.

This chain uses TRBV9 with TRBJ1-1; possible D gene TRBD1, 5 bases. This CDR3 region has 15 residues. In germline, CDR1 is SGDLS, CDR2 YYNGEE. Trimming shortened V by 4 bases and J by 6 bases, and 19 bases separated the two germline ends. The CDR3 coding sequence is TGTGCCAGCAGCCAAGATGTGGGGGGAATCGCTGAAGCTTTCTTT. This encodes CASSQDVGGIAEAFF. The whole variable domain, remainder taken from reference TRBV9 and TRBJ1-1, is DSGVTQTPKHLITATGQRVTLRCSPRSGDLSVYWYQQSLDQGLQFLIQYYNGEERAKGNILERFSAQQFPDLHSELNLSSLELGDSALYFCASSQDVGGIAEAFFGQGTRLTVV.

This chain connects TRBV5-1 to TRBJ2-7; maybe TRBD1 (5 bases). Germline V gene lookup returns CDR1 SGHRS and CDR2 YFSETQ. The V end was cut by 0 bases, the J end by 5 bases, with 12 bases between. The CDR3 consists of 14 residues. In DNA, the CDR3 is TGCGCCAGCAGCTTGGAGTCAGGGATCCACGAGCAGTACTTC. Its translation is CASSLESGIHEQYF.

Only a few counts were recorded for this clonotype. V usage is TRBV9 and J usage is TRBJ2-7; D call uncertain. Germline V gene data show CDR1 as SGDLS and CDR2 as YYNGEE. Trimming cost V 0 bases and J 1 base, with 11 bases left between them. The CDR3 has 15 amino acids. The CDR3, as DNA: TGTGCCAGCAGCGTAGGGAGACTTCCTTCCTACGAGCAGTACTTC. This sequence encodes CASSVGRLPSYEQYF.

In its sample, this clonotype was seen many times. The V gene is TRBV7-6, the J gene TRBJ1-3; 7 bases agree with TRBD1. J lost 0 bases, V lost 5 bases, and 10 bases had no gene match. CDR1 SGHVS and CDR2 FNYEAQ come from the germline V gene. The CDR3 consists of 17 residues. The CDR3 region is CASSMTGTSASGNTIYF. CDR3 in DNA: TGTGCCAGCAGCATGACAGGGACCAGTGCCTCTGGAAACACCATATATTTT. The variable domain in full, with the rest retrieved from reference TRBV7-6 and TRBJ1-3, is GAGVSQSPRYKVTKRGQDVALRCDPISGHVSLYWYRQALGQGPEFLTYFNYEAQQDKSGLPNDRFSAERPEGSISTLTIQRTEQRDSAMYRCASSMTGTSASGNTIYFGEGSWLTVV.

The count of this clonotype is one. The genes are TRBV29-1 and TRBJ1-1; 9 bases align to TRBD1. There are 15 residues in the CDR3. Germline CDR1 SQVTM, CDR2 ANQGSEA. J lost 0 bases, V lost 8 bases, and 10 bases had no gene match. The chain's CDR3 is CSSPTQGAVNTEAFF. CDR3 DNA: TGCAGCAGCCCTACACAGGGGGCGGTGAACACTGAAGCTTTCTTT.

In its sample, this clonotype was seen a few times. This chain connects TRBV7-8 to TRBJ1-5; no clear D gene. Germline V gene data show CDR1 as SGHVS and CDR2 as FQNEAQ. V lost 6 bases and J 0 bases, leaving 15 bases between the germline ends. The CDR3 consists of 16 residues. As DNA, the CDR3 is TGTGCCAGCAGTCCTCTAGGGAGGGTTAGCAATCAGCCCCAGCATTTT. This translates into CASSPLGRVSNQPQHF.

The chain combines TRBV4-1 with TRBJ1-4, with D perhaps matching TRBD1 (6 bases). This CDR3 region has 15 residues. With 1 base removed from V and 8 bases from J, the gap between germline ends came to 14 bases. The germline CDR1 and CDR2 sequences are MGHRA and YSYEKL. CDR3 residues: CASSQVTGPGEKLFF. The CDR3 DNA sequence: TGCGCCAGCAGCCAAGTCACAGGGCCGGGCGAAAAACTGTTTTTT.